These 10 T cell receptor beta chains share one sample of origin, sequenced in a study of vaccination and CD4 T cells after COVID-19. The Oncomine TCR Beta short-read assay sequenced DNA from cultured CD4+ T cells. MiXCR, run by TCRdb on the PCR reads, gives a single entry per CDR3 protein. The data show approximately 17,000 distinct CDR3 sequences, about 60% seen once. No antigens are known for them. Specified treatment: roughly nine-day PBMC culture with coronavirus spike peptide pools or control peptides (ViraFEST assay). The material sequenced was CD4+ T cells from blood, cultured in vitro. The source of these receptors is a human donor who had recovered from COVID-19.

This clonotype was seen only a few times. This rearrangement joins TRBV2 to TRBJ2-1; D remains ambiguous. Trimming pared 4 bases from V and 8 bases from J, leaving 12 bases between. Germline values: CDR1 SNHLY, CDR2 FYNNEI. This CDR3 spans 13 amino acids. The CDR3 protein is CASSVSRAYEQFF. CDR3 coding DNA: TGTGCCAGCAGTGTCAGTCGGGCCTATGAGCAGTTCTTC.

CDR3 protein: CASSPRQGAAYEQYF. The CDR3 region has the DNA TGTGCCAGCAGTCCCAGACAGGGGGCGGCCTACGAGCAGTACTTC. The rearrangement joins TRBV6-1 to TRBJ2-7; TRBD1 aligns across 10 bases. Trimming at V came to 5 bases and at J to 2 bases, leaving 6 bases not matched to a gene. Looked up from germline, CDR1 is MNHNS and CDR2 is SASEGT. There are 15 residues in the CDR3.

This sequence joins TRBV30 and TRBJ2-1; perhaps TRBD2 as D (5 bases). Trimming stripped 0 bases from V and 3 bases from J, with 12 bases between. CDR1 and CDR2 (germline): GTSNPN, SVGIG (reference sequence). CDR3 length: 15 residues. CDR3 residues: CAWSVFAGNYNEQFF. The CDR3 region has the DNA TGTGCCTGGAGTGTATTCGCGGGCAACTACAATGAGCAGTTCTTC.

The chain is built from TRBV20-1 and TRBJ1-1; D unclear. The ends were cut back, 1 base at V and 7 bases at J, with 13 bases in the middle. Germline values: CDR1 DFQATT, CDR2 SNEGSKA (reference sequence). The CDR3 totals 13 residues. CDR3 sequence (DNA): TGCAGTGCTAGAGGGGTTGGCAGATATGAAGCTTTCTTT. Translation: CSARGVGRYEAFF.

This clonotype was recorded only once. V and J are TRBV28 and TRBJ1-1; D might be TRBD1 (5 bases). V was cut by 7 bases and J by 5 bases, with 11 bases left in between. The CDR3 sequence is 12 residues long. Germline lookup yields CDR1 MDHEN and CDR2 SYDVKM. The chain's CDR3 is CASTVQATEAFF. In nucleotides, the CDR3 is TGTGCCAGCACAGTACAGGCGACTGAAGCTTTCTTT. The full variable domain, rest sourced from reference TRBV28 and TRBJ1-1, is DVKVTQSSRYLVKRTGEKVFLECVQDMDHENMFWYRQDPGLGLRLIYFSYDVKMKEKGDIPEGYSVSREKKERFSLILESASTNQTSMYLCASTVQATEAFFGQGTRLTVV.

This clonotype occurred once. The J gene is TRBJ1-1, the V gene TRBV28, with a possible D match to TRBD1 (6 bases). Trimming took off 7 bases at V and 1 base at J, with 10 bases between the two ends. This CDR3 comprises 13 residues. Germline-derived CDR1 and CDR2 are MDHEN and SYDVKM. DNA of the CDR3: TGTGCCAGCACCCAGGACAGGAACACTGAAGCTTTCTTT. Protein product: CASTQDRNTEAFF.

CDR3 protein: CASSQSRYSNQPQHF. As DNA, the CDR3 is TGTGCCAGCAGCCAAAGCAGATATAGCAATCAGCCCCAGCATTTT. The chain employs TRBV7-8 and TRBJ1-5; the D is unclear. V gave up 5 bases and J gave up 0 bases, with 11 bases separating them. CDR3 length: 15 residues. Germline-derived CDR1 and CDR2 are SGHVS and FQNEAQ.

The CDR3 coding sequence is TGTGCCAGCAGTTATTGGAACACTGAAGCTTTCTTT. It codes for CASSYWNTEAFF. The J gene is TRBJ1-1, the V gene TRBV6-2 or TRBV6-3; the D is unclear. V was shortened by 3 bases and J by 1 base, with 3 bases between the two germline ends. Germline V gene lookup returns CDR1 MNHEY and CDR2 SVGEGT. This CDR3 has 12 amino acids.

This clonotype was found a few times. V gene TRBV19 combines with J gene TRBJ2-3; D unresolved. The CDR3 totals 13 residues. CDR1 and CDR2 from the germline V gene are LNHDA and SQIVND (reference sequence). Between the trimmed V and J ends, which lost 6 bases and 3 bases, there was a span of 10 bases. The CDR3 protein is CASSGSLTDTQYF. The CDR3, as DNA: TGTGCCAGTAGCGGTAGCTTAACAGATACGCAGTATTTT.

CDR3 sequence reads: CASSYEGTEAFF. CDR3 in DNA: TGTGCCAGCAGTTACGAGGGGACTGAAGCTTTCTTT. V gene TRBV6-9 combines with J gene TRBJ1-1; weak D call: TRBD1 (5 bases). Germline V gives CDR1 MNHGY, CDR2 SVAAGI. Trimming left V 3 bases short and J 5 bases short, with 7 bases between. CDR3 size: 12 residues.